At least ten counts were recorded for the clone carrying this T cell receptor (beta chain). This record comes from a study of HIV-infected children after antiretroviral therapy interruption. The wider study: Median age was around 10 years (interruption) and approximately 8 years (continuous). Continuous-treatment samples came from weeks 0, 48 and 150.

V was trimmed by 2 bases and J by 8 bases, leaving 9 bases between them. The CDR3 runs 13 residues. CDR1 and CDR2 from the germline V gene are SNHLY and FYNNEI. Treatment of the sample: PENTA 11 planned treatment interruption arm or continuous ART arm. RNA-based 3' RACE libraries used unique molecular identifiers. TCRdb re-derived calls from the 3' RACE reads in MiXCR, one entry per CDR3 protein. The table includes around 47,000 distinct CDR3 sequences, roughly 4.5% detected once. Sequences were derived from CD45RA+ CD4+ T cells from PBMCs, pooled from several time points, sampled from a donor given antiretroviral therapy, either interrupted or continuous. Subset indicated: naive CD4+ CD45RA+ CD45RO- T cells. The clonotype was recovered from a pool of human donors with HIV. The V gene is TRBV2, the J gene TRBJ1-4; D unresolved. CDR3 region: CASSEMGAEKLFF. Written as DNA, the CDR3 is TGTGCCAGCAGTGAAATGGGAGCGGAAAAACTGTTTTTT.